Detailed here is one T cell receptor beta chain. CDR1 is WSHSY and CDR2 is SAAADI in the germline V gene. Germline trimming cut 0 bases from V and 3 bases from J; bases unmatched to any gene: 9. The length of the CDR3 is 18 residues. The data derive from a study of T-cell memory formation after mild COVID-19. One entry per CDR3 protein, called by TCRdb with MiXCR from the 5' RACE reads. Of approximately 500,000 distinct CDR3 sequences detected, around a quarter appear once; the ten largest clones hold around 12%. J is TRBJ2-3 and V is TRBV10-2; 10 positions match TRBD2. The sequence was collected from an adult woman who had mild COVID-19 (a few samples of this study predate the infection). Cell type and time point are not known. Source material: PBMCs or a T cell subset sorted from them (not recorded which). As DNA, the CDR3 is TGCGCCAGCAGTGAGTCGTTCCAGCGGGGGGGCAGAACAGATACGCAGTATTTT. Translated: CASSESFQRGGRTDTQYF.